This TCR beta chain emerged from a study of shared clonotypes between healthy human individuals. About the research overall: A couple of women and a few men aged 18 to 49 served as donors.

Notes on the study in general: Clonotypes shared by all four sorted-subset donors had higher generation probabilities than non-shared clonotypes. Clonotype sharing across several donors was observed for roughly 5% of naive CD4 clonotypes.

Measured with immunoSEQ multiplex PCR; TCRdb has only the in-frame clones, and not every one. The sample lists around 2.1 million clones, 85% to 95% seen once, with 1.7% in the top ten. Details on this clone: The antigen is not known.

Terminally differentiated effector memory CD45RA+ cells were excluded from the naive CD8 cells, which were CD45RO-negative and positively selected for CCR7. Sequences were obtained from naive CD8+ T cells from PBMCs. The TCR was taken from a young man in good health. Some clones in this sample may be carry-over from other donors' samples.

Here the CDR3 reads CAWSFDRDSYEQYF. As DNA, the CDR3 is TGTGCCTGGAGTTTCGACAGGGACTCCTACGAGCAGTACTTC. The chain is built from TRBV30 and TRBJ2-7, with 7 bases matching TRBD1. This CDR3 is built from 14 residues. V trimming: 2 bases; J trimming: 0 bases; junction bases outside the gene matches: 4. Germline lookup yields CDR1 GTSNPN and CDR2 SVGIG (reference sequence).